Each of the 20 T cell receptor beta chains below was sequenced from the same sample in a study of T cells in women clearing cervical HPV infection. The repertoire was sequenced with immunoSEQ multiplex PCR; TCRdb's copy has only in-frame clones and lacks some. The sample's table shows 40,000 to 55,000 clones. Sample: blood buffy coat. Receptors were obtained from a woman aged 18 to 75 with a cervical HPV16 infection that either progressed to CIN3+ or cleared (not recorded which).

With regard to this clone: The read terminates 3 residues ahead of where the CDR3 ends, so the germline J gene completes it. The chain is built from TRBV2 and TRBJ1-1, with 7 bases fitting TRBD1. The CDR3 contains 14 residues. Germline CDR1 reads SNHLY; CDR2 reads FYNNEI. J gave up 2 bases and V 5 bases, and 5 bases lay outside the gene matches. The chain's CDR3 is CASSIQGINTEAFF. The sequenced CDR3 bases are TGTGCCAGCAGTATACAGGGGATCAACACTGAA.

A note on this clone: The CDR3 is cut off 3 residues early in the read; its end comes from the germline J gene. The J gene is TRBJ2-3, the V gene TRBV6-2 or TRBV6-3; no clear D. The germline gives CDR1 MNHEY, CDR2 SVGEGT. V dropped 2 bases and J dropped 4 bases, with 10 bases sitting between them. The CDR3 sequence is 14 residues long. The sequenced CDR3 bases are TGTGCCAGCAGTTACCCCCGGGTCCCAGATACG. Protein sequence: CASSYPRVPDT. The CDR3 as a whole reads CASSYPRVPDTQYF.

Regarding this clone: The CDR3 end is not reached by the read, which stops 3 residues before it; the germline J gene fills it in. The chain combines TRBV28 with TRBJ2-7; TRBD1 matches at 9 bases. With 6 bases clipped from V and 5 bases from J, the junction kept 8 bases outside the gene matches. CDR3 length equals 14 residues. Germline V gene lookup returns CDR1 MDHEN and CDR2 SYDVKM. CDR3 residues: CASRAGTGFHEQYF. CDR3 DNA, as far as it was read: TGTGCCAGCAGGGCCGGGACAGGGTTCCACGAG.

To note about this clone: The missing CDR3 end, 3 residues past where the read stops, is filled in from the germline J gene. The chain carries TRBV2 and TRBJ2-7; 11 positions agree with TRBD1. Losses at the gene ends were 3 bases for V and 6 bases for J; bases not matched to a gene: 4. Germline assignment: CDR1 SNHLY and CDR2 FYNNEI. CDR3 length: 14 residues. The covered CDR3 bases are TGTGCCAGCAGTGATGGGACAGGGGGACGCGAG. Translating gives CASSDGTGGRE. The full CDR3 is CASSDGTGGREQYF.

About this clone itself: The read is 3 residues too short to cover the CDR3 end, so that end is filled in from the germline J gene. The V call is TRBV5-1, the J call TRBJ2-7; D is perhaps TRBD2 (6 bases). Per the germline V gene, CDR1 is SGHRS and CDR2 is YFSETQ. There are 14 residues in the CDR3. V was clipped by 6 bases and J by 1 base, with 14 bases between them. The part of the CDR3 DNA that was read is TGCGCCAGCAACCCAGGAGGGGCATCCTACGAG. This sequence encodes CASNPGGASYE. The whole CDR3 sequence is CASNPGGASYEQYF. The complete variable domain, with remaining parts taken from reference TRBV5-1 and TRBJ2-7, reads KAGVTQTPRYLIKTRGQQVTLSCSPISGHRSVSWYQQTPGQGLQFLFEYFSETQRNKGNFPGRFSGRQFSNSRSEMNVSTLELGDSALYLCASNPGGASYEQYFGPGTRLTVT.

Of note for this clone: The read halts 3 residues ahead of the CDR3 end, with the missing end drawn from the germline J gene. The chain combines TRBV5-4 with TRBJ2-2, with D perhaps matching TRBD1 (6 bases). Per germline, CDR1 SGHNT and CDR2 YYREEE (reference sequence). The germline V and J ends were trimmed by 4 bases and 1 base, with 14 bases remaining between them. This CDR3 comprises 16 residues. The chain's CDR3 is CASSAGQNLNTGELFF. Partial CDR3 DNA: TGTGCCAGCAGCGCAGGACAGAACTTGAACACCGGGGAG.

Concerning this clone: The sequence runs out 3 residues before the end of the CDR3; the remainder is reconstructed from the germline J gene. The chain employs TRBV19 and TRBJ1-2; 7 bases line up with TRBD1. The V segment lost 4 bases and the J segment 7 bases; nucleotides outside the gene matches: 3. The CDR3 contains 12 residues. Germline CDR1 LNHDA, CDR2 SQIVND (reference sequence). The CDR3 loop reads CASSRQGFGYTF. CDR3 bases read: TGTGCCAGTAGTAGACAGGGATTTGGC.

Details on this clone: Sequencing ends 3 residues short of the CDR3 end; the germline J gene provides the rest. V and J are TRBV2 and TRBJ2-5, with TRBD2 matching over 10 bases. After removal of 2 bases from V and 3 bases from J, the junction contained 0 bases not matched to a gene. The CDR3 contains 14 residues. Germline values: CDR1 SNHLY, CDR2 FYNNEI. The chain's CDR3 is CASSELAGEETQYF. The CDR3 DNA, read in part, is TGTGCCAGCAGTGAACTAGCGGGAGAAGAGACC.

Details on this clone: Read coverage stops 3 residues before the CDR3 terminus; the germline J gene supplies the remainder. This rearrangement joins TRBV12-3 or TRBV12-4 to TRBJ2-2; D is unresolved. The V gene lost 6 bases and the J gene lost 0 bases, with 14 bases spanning the gap. The CDR3 consists of 16 residues. The CDR3 DNA, read in part, is TGTGCCAGCAGGCCATCCCCAGGTCCGAACACCGGGGAG. Amino acid sequence: CASRPSPGPNTGE. The CDR3 reads in full as CASRPSPGPNTGELFF.

A remark on this clone: The DNA ends 3 residues before the CDR3 does, and the rest of the CDR3 is filled in from the germline J gene. This chain joins TRBV18 and TRBJ1-1, with 7 positions matching TRBD1. The CDR3 is made up of 16 amino acids. In germline, CDR1 is KGHSH, CDR2 LQKENI. Trimming removed 2 bases from V and 1 base from J; junction bases left unmatched: 7. The covered CDR3 bases are TGTGCCAGCTCACCATTGGTTAACAGGGGGAACACTGAA. Amino acids: CASSPLVNRGNTE. The full CDR3 protein reads CASSPLVNRGNTEAFF.

About this clone: Coverage ceases 3 residues before the CDR3 finishes, and the germline J gene fills in the end. The chain couples TRBV7-9 to TRBJ1-1, with 10 bases lining up with TRBD1. The ends lost 5 bases at V and 5 bases at J; junction bases unmatched: 8. This CDR3 has 15 residues. Germline V gene data show CDR1 as SEHNR and CDR2 as FQNEAQ (reference sequence). CDR3 sequence reads: CASSAGTGVVTEAFF. The DNA read from the CDR3 is TGTGCCAGCAGCGCCGGGACAGGGGTAGTGACTGAA.

On this clone itself: The read gets to within 3 residues of the CDR3 end, and the germline J gene fills in the rest. The V gene is TRBV29-1, the J gene TRBJ2-3; the D is unclear. CDR3 size: 12 residues. Germline CDR1 and CDR2: SQVTM and ANQGSEA. CDR3 in amino acids: CSVEERPGPQYF. The part of the CDR3 DNA that was read is TGCAGCGTTGAAGAAAGGCCAGGTCCG.

Details on this clone: The read ends 3 residues before the CDR3 terminus; that terminus is restored from the germline J gene. The V call is TRBV30, the J call TRBJ2-3; D gene ambiguous. This CDR3 spans 13 amino acids. In germline, CDR1 is GTSNPN, CDR2 SVGIG (reference sequence). The V gene lost 2 bases and the J gene lost 2 bases, with 8 bases spanning the gap. Partial CDR3 DNA: TGTGCCTGGAGTAAAGGCCTCACAGATACG. The encoded protein is CAWSKGLTDT. The whole CDR3 sequence is CAWSKGLTDTQYF.

For this clone: Sequencing ends 3 residues short of the CDR3 end; the germline J gene provides the rest. The gene calls are TRBV5-1 and TRBJ2-1; D possibly corresponds to TRBD2 (6 bases). V lost 0 bases and J 6 bases, leaving 19 bases between the germline ends. Germline lookup yields CDR1 SGHRS and CDR2 YFSETQ. CDR3 length: 17 amino acids. The CDR3 here is CASSLDPAGASRNEQFF. Incomplete CDR3 DNA: TGCGCCAGCAGCTTGGATCCAGCGGGCGCCTCTCGCAATGAG.

Notes on this clone: The CDR3 end falls 3 residues outside the read, so it is completed with the germline J gene. The chain links TRBV5-6 to TRBJ2-1; D perhaps matches TRBD2 (6 bases). The CDR3 consists of 15 residues. In germline, CDR1 is SGHDT, CDR2 YYEEEE. The V end lost 2 bases, the J end lost 2 bases, and 11 bases lay between the germline ends. CDR3 sequence reads: CASSFGGEAYNEQFF. Incomplete CDR3 DNA: TGTGCCAGCAGCTTTGGAGGGGAGGCCTACAATGAG.

With regard to this clone: The read ends 3 residues early relative to the CDR3; the germline J gene fills the gap. V is TRBV20-1 and J is TRBJ2-7; 7 nucleotides align to TRBD2. V lost 3 bases and J lost 6; bases outside the gene matches: 8. Germline V gives CDR1 DFQATT, CDR2 SNEGSKA (reference sequence). The length of the CDR3 is 13 residues. The covered CDR3 bases are TGCAGTGCTAGGGGCTGGGCTAGCGGCGAG. Encoded protein: CSARGWASGE. The entire CDR3 protein reads CSARGWASGEQYF.

On this clone itself: The read stops 3 residues short of the end of the CDR3; the missing end is completed from the germline J gene. This chain connects TRBV5-6 to TRBJ2-3; 8 nucleotides line up with TRBD1. The CDR3 spans 15 residues. Germline loops: CDR1 SGHDT, CDR2 YYEEEE. Trimming cost V 5 bases and J 6 bases; bases outside gene matches: 11. The CDR3 bases that were read are TGTGCCAGCAGGCCGGACAGGGCCTATGAGGATACG. It encodes CASRPDRAYEDT. The full-length CDR3 reads as CASRPDRAYEDTQYF.

Turning to this clone: The germline gene is not matched at one end of the junction; a read error may be the cause. The CDR3 is cut off 3 residues early in the read; its end comes from the germline J gene. This rearrangement joins TRBV20-1 to TRBJ2-3, with TRBD2 identical over 12 bases. This CDR3 spans 14 amino acids. CDR1 is DFQATT, CDR2 SNEGSKA, per germline (reference sequence). CDR3 bases read: TGCAGTGCACGGACTAGCGGGGAAACAGAGACG. This encodes CSARTSGETET. The whole CDR3 region reads CSARTSGETETQYF.

To note about this clone: Coverage ceases 3 residues before the CDR3 finishes, and the germline J gene fills in the end. The chain combines TRBV15 with TRBJ2-1, with 9 bases lining up with TRBD1. The trim removed 3 bases at V and 6 bases at J, leaving 6 bases unmatched. The germline V gene has CDR1 LNHNV and CDR2 YYDKDF (reference sequence). CDR3 length: 15 residues. The sequenced CDR3 bases are TGTGCCACCAGCAGGGCTTGGACAGGGGCCAATGAG. It translates to CATSRAWTGANE. In full, the CDR3 reads CATSRAWTGANEQFF.

A word on this clone: The read comes to an end 3 residues before the CDR3 does, leaving the germline J gene to fill in the end. This chain joins TRBV10-1 and TRBJ2-5; no clear D gene. The ends were cut back, 3 bases at V and 3 bases at J, with 5 bases in the middle. The CDR3 is 12 residues long. CDR1 is WNHNN, CDR2 SYGVQD, per germline (reference sequence). The CDR3 sequence: CASSDNEETQYF. Incomplete CDR3 DNA: TGCGCCAGCAGTGATAATGAAGAGACC.